The 26 T cell receptor beta chains reported below all come from one sample, sequenced in a study of blood T cell repertoires in COVID-19 (TCRdb year 2020). The method was the immunoSEQ multiplex PCR assay. Held by TCRdb, this immuneACCESS table contains in-frame sequences only and omits some clones. Under half of the omission traces to an unresolved V gene where checked; the cause of the rest is unknown. Within this sample are about 250,000 clones, with about 82% of them counted one time only. Clones ranked in the top ten supply over 7.5% of the sample. Sequences were obtained from PBMCs or T cells enriched from blood (not recorded which). Every receptor here comes from a woman in her forties or fifties with acute COVID-19.

V and J are TRBV25-1 and TRBJ1-2, with D unclear. V was cut by 4 bases and J by 0 bases, with 6 bases left in between. The CDR3 runs to 13 residues. CDR1 is MGHDK and CDR2 is SYGVNS in the germline V gene. The CDR3 region is CASSAAPNYGYTF. CDR3 nucleotides: TGTGCCAGCAGTGCTGCGCCTAACTATGGCTACACCTTC.

The chain links TRBV6-5 to TRBJ1-2, with 10 bases aligning to TRBD1. The germline CDR1 and CDR2 sequences are MNHEY and SVGAGI. J was trimmed by 6 bases and V by 6 bases; bases with no gene match: 4. The CDR3 is 13 residues long. In DNA form, the CDR3 reads TGTGCCAGCAGCCAGGGACAGGGGAATGGCTACACCTTC. It codes for CASSQGQGNGYTF.

This rearrangement joins TRBV11-2 to TRBJ2-2; 8 nucleotides line up with TRBD2. CDR1 and CDR2 (germline): SGHAT, FQNNGV. With 5 bases clipped from V and 0 bases from J, the junction kept 11 bases outside the gene matches. This CDR3 is 18 amino acids long. The CDR3 region has the DNA TGTGCCAGCAGCCCTAGGGGGGTAGCGGGAACGAACACCGGGGAGCTGTTTTTT. This codes for CASSPRGVAGTNTGELFF.

The J gene is TRBJ2-7, the V gene TRBV11-2, with 10 bases matching TRBD1. There are 15 residues in the CDR3. Germline CDR1 is SGHAT and CDR2 is FQNNGV. Trimming at V came to 2 bases and at J to 7 bases, leaving 8 bases not matched to a gene. The CDR3 coding sequence is TGTGCCAGCAGCTTACGCCGACAGGGGGCGGGGGAGCAGTACTTC. Translating gives CASSLRRQGAGEQYF.

The chain has TRBV19 and TRBJ2-7; 7 bases are a match to TRBD1. J was trimmed by 3 bases and V by 6 bases; bases with no gene match: 5. The germline CDR1 and CDR2 sequences are LNHDA and SQIVND (reference sequence). The CDR3 length is 13 residues. CDR3 loop: CASSVDRIYEQYF. The CDR3 DNA reads TGTGCCAGTAGCGTGGACAGGATCTACGAGCAGTACTTC. The complete variable domain, with remaining parts taken from reference TRBV19 and TRBJ2-7, reads DGGITQSPKYLFRKEGQNVTLSCEQNLNHDAMYWYRQDPGQGLRLIYYSQIVNDFQKGDIAEGYSVSREKKESFPLTVTSAQKNPTAFYLCASSVDRIYEQYFGPGTRLTVT.

The rearrangement uses TRBV12-3 or TRBV12-4 and TRBJ1-5; no firm D call. This CDR3 contains 13 residues. V shed 1 base and J shed 7 bases, with 8 bases lying between them. The CDR3 DNA reads as TGTGCCAGCAGTTTAGGGGAGAGACAGCCCCAGCATTTT. Translation: CASSLGERQPQHF.

This rearrangement joins TRBV11-2 to TRBJ1-4; 7 bases align to TRBD1. V gave up 5 bases and J gave up 15 bases; unmatched junction bases: 15. This CDR3 has 14 residues. Per the germline V gene, CDR1 is SGHAT and CDR2 is FQNNGV. Here the CDR3 reads CASSPIRDREIVFF. The CDR3 DNA reads TGTGCCAGCAGCCCAATCAGGGACAGAGAGATCGTGTTTTTT.

In its sample, this clone was seen a few times. V gene TRBV6-5 combines with J gene TRBJ1-6; the D gene is possibly TRBD1 (5 bases). Per germline, CDR1 MNHEY and CDR2 SVGAGI. CDR3 length equals 15 residues. Trimming shortened V by 7 bases and J by 0 bases, and 10 bases separated the two germline ends. The CDR3, as DNA: TGTGCCAGCAAAGCAAGGGGCTCCTATAATTCACCCCTCCACTTT. This translates into CASKARGSYNSPLHF.

The chain combines TRBV5-4 with TRBJ2-7, with D perhaps TRBD1 (5 bases). The CDR3 covers 13 residues. CDR1 and CDR2 from the germline V gene are SGHNT and YYREEE (reference sequence). With 0 bases removed from V and 5 bases from J, the gap between germline ends came to 9 bases. This chain's CDR3 is CASSLALRDEQYF. DNA for the CDR3: TGTGCCAGCAGCTTGGCCCTCAGGGACGAGCAGTACTTC.

The V and J genes are TRBV25-1 and TRBJ1-1, with 10 nucleotides matching TRBD1. There are 13 residues in the CDR3. The J segment lost 6 bases and the V segment lost 7 bases, leaving 5 bases of the junction unmatched. Germline V lookup: CDR1 MGHDK, CDR2 SYGVNS. The CDR3 spells CASTGTGAPEAFF. CDR3 DNA: TGTGCCAGCACCGGGACAGGGGCCCCTGAAGCTTTCTTT. The complete variable domain, with remaining parts taken from reference TRBV25-1 and TRBJ1-1, reads EADIYQTPRYLVIGTGKKITLECSQTMGHDKMYWYQQDPGMELHLIHYSYGVNSTEKGDLSSESTVSRIRTEHFPLTLESARPSHTSQYLCASTGTGAPEAFFGQGTRLTVV.

This clone was recorded a few times. CDR3 coding DNA: TGTGCCAGCAGGCTGAGAGTAGCGAACACTGAAGCTTTCTTT. This encodes CASRLRVANTEAFF. This chain uses TRBV13 with TRBJ1-1; no reliable D call. V shed 6 bases and J shed 1 base, with 12 bases lying between them. Germline V gives CDR1 PRHDT, CDR2 FYEKMQ (reference sequence). The CDR3 runs to 14 residues.

J is TRBJ1-2 and V is TRBV14; D gene ambiguous. This CDR3 has 13 amino acids. The V end lost 4 bases, the J end lost 4 bases, and 10 bases lay between the germline ends. Looked up from germline, CDR1 is SGHDN and CDR2 is FVKESK. The CDR3 protein is CASSPLTGYGYTF. The CDR3 DNA sequence: TGTGCCAGCAGCCCATTGACGGGCTATGGCTACACCTTC. The whole variable domain, filled in from reference TRBV14 and TRBJ1-2, reads EAGVTQFPSHSVIEKGQTVTLRCDPISGHDNLYWYRRVMGKEIKFLLHFVKESKQDESGMPNNRFLAERTGGTYSTLKVQPAELEDSGVYFCASSPLTGYGYTFGSGTRLTVV.

The chain carries TRBV19 and TRBJ1-2, with a possible D match to TRBD1 (5 bases). Trimming removed 7 bases at V and 8 bases at J, with 20 bases between. Per the germline V gene, CDR1 is LNHDA and CDR2 is SQIVND (reference sequence). The CDR3 is 14 residues long. CDR3 sequence (DNA): TGTGCCAGTACTCCCACCGGGCCGGGGGGAGGCTACACCTTC. Translated: CASTPTGPGGGYTF. Supplemented by reference TRBV19 and TRBJ1-2, the full variable domain reads DGGITQSPKYLFRKEGQNVTLSCEQNLNHDAMYWYRQDPGQGLRLIYYSQIVNDFQKGDIAEGYSVSREKKESFPLTVTSAQKNPTAFYLCASTPTGPGGGYTFGSGTRLTVV.

V gene TRBV5-1 combines with J gene TRBJ2-2; TRBD1 matches at 7 bases. CDR3 size: 15 residues. Unmatched junction bases numbered 10, after V lost 8 bases and J lost 3 bases. In germline, CDR1 is SGHRS, CDR2 YFSETQ. CDR3 region: CASLPGQSYTGELFF. In DNA form, the CDR3 reads TGCGCCAGTCTACCGGGACAGAGCTACACCGGGGAGCTGTTTTTT.

V and J are TRBV5-1 and TRBJ2-3, with 12 bases identical to TRBD2. The trim removed 0 bases at V and 3 bases at J, leaving 5 bases unmatched. Germline CDR1 and CDR2: SGHRS and YFSETQ. CDR3 size: 17 residues. The CDR3: CASSLGRLAGETDTQYF. CDR3 DNA sequence: TGCGCCAGCAGCTTGGGGAGACTAGCGGGGGAAACAGATACGCAGTATTTT. Based on the CDR3 plus reference TRBV5-1 and TRBJ2-3, the full variable domain is KAGVTQTPRYLIKTRGQQVTLSCSPISGHRSVSWYQQTPGQGLQFLFEYFSETQRNKGNFPGRFSGRQFSNSRSEMNVSTLELGDSALYLCASSLGRLAGETDTQYFGPGTRLTVL.

This chain links TRBV5-1 with TRBJ1-2, with 7 bases lining up with TRBD1. V was clipped by 0 bases and J by 1 base; unmatched bases: 3. CDR1 and CDR2 (germline): SGHRS, YFSETQ. The CDR3 covers 15 residues. The CDR3 protein is CASSLGQGVNYGYTF. In DNA form, the CDR3 reads TGCGCCAGCAGCTTGGGGCAGGGGGTTAACTATGGCTACACCTTC.

The chain has TRBV1 and TRBJ2-3; the listed D gene, TRBD2, was not tested against the DNA. TRBV1 is shown as a pseudogene. The CDR3 totals 19 residues. CDR3 sequence (DNA): TGCACCAGCAGCCATTTTCCACAACCACCGGGACTCTTCACAGATACGCAGTATTTT. It encodes CTSSHFPQPPGLFTDTQYF.

The chain uses TRBV25-1 and TRBJ1-2; possibly TRBD1 for D (6 bases). CDR3 size: 14 residues. With 6 bases removed from V and 7 bases from J, the gap between germline ends came to 18 bases. CDR1 and CDR2 (germline): MGHDK, SYGVNS. The CDR3 coding sequence is TGTGCCAGCAGATCCTACAGGGAAACCGCTGGCTACACCTTC. Amino acids: CASRSYRETAGYTF.

This chain connects TRBV28 to TRBJ1-1, with D perhaps matching TRBD1 (5 bases). CDR3 length equals 15 residues. The V and J ends lost 3 bases and 1 base respectively, with 12 bases between them. Per germline, CDR1 MDHEN and CDR2 SYDVKM. CDR3 sequence (DNA): TGTGCCAGCAGTTTTCATACAGGAGAGAACACTGAAGCTTTCTTT. It encodes CASSFHTGENTEAFF. Filled out from reference TRBV28 and TRBJ1-1, the complete variable domain reads DVKVTQSSRYLVKRTGEKVFLECVQDMDHENMFWYRQDPGLGLRLIYFSYDVKMKEKGDIPEGYSVSREKKERFSLILESASTNQTSMYLCASSFHTGENTEAFFGQGTRLTVV.

The V call is TRBV5-4, the J call TRBJ1-4, with 10 bases lining up with TRBD1. There are 14 residues in the CDR3. Germline V gene data show CDR1 as SGHNT and CDR2 as YYREEE (reference sequence). Trimming cost V 0 bases and J 8 bases; bases outside gene matches: 1. The CDR3: CASSLGQGAEKLFF. In nucleotides, the CDR3 is TGTGCCAGCAGCTTGGGACAGGGGGCGGAAAAACTGTTTTTT. The full variable domain, its missing parts supplied by reference TRBV5-4 and TRBJ1-4, is ETGVTQSPTHLIKTRGQQVTLRCSSQSGHNTVSWYQQALGQGPQFIFQYYREEENGRGNFPPRFSGLQFPNYSSELNVNALELDDSALYLCASSLGQGAEKLFFGSGTQLSVL.

The V and J genes are TRBV30 and TRBJ1-1; D is undetermined. This CDR3 comprises 14 residues. Germline assignment: CDR1 GTSNPN and CDR2 SVGIG (reference sequence). The ends were cut back, 7 bases at V and 4 bases at J, with 19 bases in the middle. CDR3 DNA: TGTGCCTCGACCCGGGGAAGGGTGGGCACTGAAGCTTTCTTT. It specifies CASTRGRVGTEAFF.

This clone was observed a few times. In the same sample, other DNA sequences code for this CDR3. The chain combines TRBV18 with TRBJ1-1; 9 positions agree with TRBD1. CDR1 is KGHSH, CDR2 LQKENI, per germline. CDR3 size: 13 residues. V was clipped by 4 bases and J by 3 bases; unmatched bases: 0. In DNA, the CDR3 is TGTGCCAGCTCACGGGACAGGGACACTGAAGCTTTCTTT. Amino acid sequence: CASSRDRDTEAFF.

The chain has TRBV2 and TRBJ1-4; D perhaps matches TRBD1 (6 bases). CDR3 length equals 15 residues. Per the germline V gene, CDR1 is SNHLY and CDR2 is FYNNEI. With 6 bases removed from V and 3 bases from J, the gap between germline ends came to 14 bases. The CDR3 is CASRSGEGANEKLFF. The CDR3 nucleotides read TGTGCCAGCAGATCGGGGGAGGGGGCTAATGAAAAACTGTTTTTT.

The chain links TRBV11-3 to TRBJ1-6; D is perhaps TRBD1 (5 bases). Germline CDR1 is SGHNT and CDR2 is YENEEA. The CDR3 length is 13 residues. V dropped 5 bases and J dropped 7 bases, with 9 bases sitting between them. The CDR3 DNA reads TGTGCCAGCAGCCTGGGGCCGAATTCACCCCTCCACTTT. This translates into CASSLGPNSPLHF.

The chain couples TRBV11-2 to TRBJ1-6, with D hard to call. The CDR3 runs 16 residues. The germline V gene has CDR1 SGHAT and CDR2 FQNNGV. Trimming shortened V by 1 base and J by 0 bases, and 7 bases separated the two germline ends. DNA for the CDR3: TGTGCCAGCAGCTTAGGGCAGGTCTCCTATAATTCACCCCTCCACTTT. Protein product: CASSLGQVSYNSPLHF.

This chain connects TRBV7-2 to TRBJ2-7, with D tentatively TRBD1 (7 bases). V gave up 0 bases and J gave up 0 bases, with 12 bases separating them. The CDR3 sequence is 16 residues long. Germline V gives CDR1 SGHTA, CDR2 FQGNSA. The CDR3 DNA follows: TGTGCCAGCAGCTTAGCGGCGGGACAGCACTCCTACGAGCAGTACTTC. Translating it yields CASSLAAGQHSYEQYF.